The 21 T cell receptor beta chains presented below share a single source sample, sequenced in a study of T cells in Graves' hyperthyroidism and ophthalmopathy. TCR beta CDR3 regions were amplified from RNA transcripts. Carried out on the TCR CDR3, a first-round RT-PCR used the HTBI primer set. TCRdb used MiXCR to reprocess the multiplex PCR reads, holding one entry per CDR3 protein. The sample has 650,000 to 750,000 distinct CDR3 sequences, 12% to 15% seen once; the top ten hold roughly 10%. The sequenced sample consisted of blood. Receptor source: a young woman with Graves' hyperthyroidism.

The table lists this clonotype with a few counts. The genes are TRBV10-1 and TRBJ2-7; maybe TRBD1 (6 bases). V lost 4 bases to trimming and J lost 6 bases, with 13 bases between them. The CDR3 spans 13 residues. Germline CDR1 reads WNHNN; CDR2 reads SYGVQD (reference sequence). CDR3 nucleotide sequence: TGCGCCAGCAGTGGGATACAGGGCCGCGAGCAGTACTTC. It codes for CASSGIQGREQYF.

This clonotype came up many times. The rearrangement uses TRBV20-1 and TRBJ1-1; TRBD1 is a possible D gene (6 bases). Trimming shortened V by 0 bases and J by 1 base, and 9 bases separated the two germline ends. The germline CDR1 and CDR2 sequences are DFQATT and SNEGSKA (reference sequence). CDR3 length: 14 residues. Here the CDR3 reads CSARDGDKNTEAFF. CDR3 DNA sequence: TGCAGTGCTAGAGATGGGGACAAGAACACTGAAGCTTTCTTT.

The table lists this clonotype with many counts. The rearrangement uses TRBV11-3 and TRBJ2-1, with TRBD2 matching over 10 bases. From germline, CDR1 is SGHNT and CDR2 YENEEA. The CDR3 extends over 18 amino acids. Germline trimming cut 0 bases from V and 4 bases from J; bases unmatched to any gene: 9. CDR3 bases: TGTGCCAGCAGCTTAGATCGGTCTAGCGGGAGATTGTACAATGAGCAGTTCTTC. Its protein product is CASSLDRSSGRLYNEQFF.

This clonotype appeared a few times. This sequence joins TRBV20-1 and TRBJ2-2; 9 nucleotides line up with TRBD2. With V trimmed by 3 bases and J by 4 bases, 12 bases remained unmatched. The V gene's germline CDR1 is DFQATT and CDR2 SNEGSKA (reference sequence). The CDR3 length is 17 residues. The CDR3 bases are TGCAGTGCTAGGCCTTTTCAAGCGGGAGGATCCACCGGGGAGCTGTTTTTT. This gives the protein CSARPFQAGGSTGELFF.

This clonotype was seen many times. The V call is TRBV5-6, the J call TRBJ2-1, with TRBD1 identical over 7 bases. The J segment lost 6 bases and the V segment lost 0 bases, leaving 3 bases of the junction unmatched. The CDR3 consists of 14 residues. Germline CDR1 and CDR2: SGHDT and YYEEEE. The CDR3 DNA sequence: TGTGCCAGCAGCTTGGAGGGGGCCATCAATGAGCAGTTCTTC. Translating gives CASSLEGAINEQFF.

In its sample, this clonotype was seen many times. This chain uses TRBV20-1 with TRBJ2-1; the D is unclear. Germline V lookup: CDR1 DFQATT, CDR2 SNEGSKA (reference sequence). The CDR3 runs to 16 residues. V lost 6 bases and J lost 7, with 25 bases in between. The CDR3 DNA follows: TGCAGTGCCCCCAGAAGCAGCAGCCGAACCCGTAATGAGCAGTTCTTC. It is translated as CSAPRSSSRTRNEQFF.

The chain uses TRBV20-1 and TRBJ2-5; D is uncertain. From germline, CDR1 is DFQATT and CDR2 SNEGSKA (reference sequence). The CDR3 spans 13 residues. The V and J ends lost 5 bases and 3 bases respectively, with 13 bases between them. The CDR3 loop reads CSAPPAGEETQYF. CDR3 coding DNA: TGCAGTGCTCCACCGGCAGGAGAAGAGACCCAGTACTTC.

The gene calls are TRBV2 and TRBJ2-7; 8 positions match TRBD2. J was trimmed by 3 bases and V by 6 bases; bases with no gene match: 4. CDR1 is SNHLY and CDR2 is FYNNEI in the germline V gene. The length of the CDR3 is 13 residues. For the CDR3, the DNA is TGTGCCAGCAGCCGGGAGGGGGGCTACGAGCAGTACTTC. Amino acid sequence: CASSREGGYEQYF.

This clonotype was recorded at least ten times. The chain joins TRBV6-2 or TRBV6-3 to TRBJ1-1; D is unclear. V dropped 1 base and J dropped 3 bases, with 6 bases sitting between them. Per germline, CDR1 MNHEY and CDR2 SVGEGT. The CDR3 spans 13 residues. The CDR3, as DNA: TGTGCCAGCAGTTACTTAGGCTACACTGAAGCTTTCTTT. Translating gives CASSYLGYTEAFF.

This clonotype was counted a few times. The CDR3 nucleotides are TGTGCCAGCAGTGAAGTAAGCAACAGGGGGGGATCCCTCCACTTT. Protein: CASSEVSNRGGSLHF. The chain uses TRBV6-1 and TRBJ1-6, with 8 nucleotides matching TRBD1. Germline CDR1 MNHNS, CDR2 SASEGT. V gave up 1 base and J gave up 14 bases; unmatched junction bases: 10. CDR3 length: 15 amino acids.

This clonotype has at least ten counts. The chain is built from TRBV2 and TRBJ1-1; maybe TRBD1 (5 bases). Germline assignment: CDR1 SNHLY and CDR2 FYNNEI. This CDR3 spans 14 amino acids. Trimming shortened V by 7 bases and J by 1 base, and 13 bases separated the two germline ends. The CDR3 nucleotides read TGTGCCAGCAAGCCGGGGGGGGGGAACACTGAAGCTTTCTTT. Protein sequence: CASKPGGGNTEAFF. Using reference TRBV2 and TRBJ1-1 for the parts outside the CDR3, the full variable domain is EPEVTQTPSHQVTQMGQEVILRCVPISNHLYFYWYRQILGQKVEFLVSFYNNEISEKSEIFDDQFSVERPDGSNFTLKIRSTKLEDSAMYFCASKPGGGNTEAFFGQGTRLTVV.

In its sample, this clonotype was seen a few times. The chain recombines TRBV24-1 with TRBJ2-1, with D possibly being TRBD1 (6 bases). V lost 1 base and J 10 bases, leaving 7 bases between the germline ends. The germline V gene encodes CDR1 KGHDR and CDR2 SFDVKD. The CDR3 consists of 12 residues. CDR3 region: CATSDFGQEQFF. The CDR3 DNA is TGTGCCACCAGTGATTTTGGACAGGAGCAGTTCTTC.

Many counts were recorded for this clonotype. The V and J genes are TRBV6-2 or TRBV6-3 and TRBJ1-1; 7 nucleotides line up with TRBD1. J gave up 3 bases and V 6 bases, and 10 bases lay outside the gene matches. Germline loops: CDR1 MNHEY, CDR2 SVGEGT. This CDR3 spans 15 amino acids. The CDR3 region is CASSSTGAAYTEAFF. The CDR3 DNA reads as TGTGCCAGCAGCAGTACAGGGGCAGCCTACACTGAAGCTTTCTTT.

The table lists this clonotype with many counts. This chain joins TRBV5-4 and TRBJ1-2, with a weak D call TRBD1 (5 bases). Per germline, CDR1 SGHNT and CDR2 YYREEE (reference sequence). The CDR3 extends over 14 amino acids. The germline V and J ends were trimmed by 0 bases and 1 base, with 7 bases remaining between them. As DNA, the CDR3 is TGTGCCAGCAGCTTGGCCAGGGATAACTATGGCTACACCTTC. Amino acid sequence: CASSLARDNYGYTF.

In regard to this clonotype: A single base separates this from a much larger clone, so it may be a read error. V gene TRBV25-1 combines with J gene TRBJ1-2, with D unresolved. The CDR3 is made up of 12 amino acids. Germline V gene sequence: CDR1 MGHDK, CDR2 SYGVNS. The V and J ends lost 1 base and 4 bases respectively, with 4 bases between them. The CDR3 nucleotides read TGTGCCAGCAGTGAATCGATCTATGGCTACACCTTC. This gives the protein CASSESIYGYTF.

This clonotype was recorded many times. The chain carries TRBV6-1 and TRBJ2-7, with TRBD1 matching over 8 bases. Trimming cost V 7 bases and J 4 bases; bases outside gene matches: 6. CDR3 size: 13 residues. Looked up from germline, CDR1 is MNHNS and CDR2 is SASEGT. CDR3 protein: CASNPGGQYEQYF. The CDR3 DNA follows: TGTGCCAGCAACCCAGGGGGCCAATACGAGCAGTACTTC.

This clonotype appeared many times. CDR3: CASSYSASGTGELFF. Here the CDR3 DNA reads TGTGCCAGCAGTTACAGTGCTAGCGGCACCGGGGAGCTGTTTTTT. The chain is built from TRBV6-5 and TRBJ2-2, with 7 positions matching TRBD2. After removal of 2 bases from V and 4 bases from J, the junction contained 4 bases not matched to a gene. CDR1 is MNHEY and CDR2 is SVGAGI in the germline V gene. This CDR3 is built from 15 residues.

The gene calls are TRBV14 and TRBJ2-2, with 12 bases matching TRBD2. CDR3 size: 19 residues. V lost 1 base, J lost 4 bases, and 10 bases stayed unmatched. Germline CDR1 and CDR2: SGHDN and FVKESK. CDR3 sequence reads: CASSQVPPTSGSATGELFF. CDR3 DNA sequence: TGTGCCAGCAGCCAAGTTCCCCCGACTAGCGGGAGTGCCACCGGGGAGCTGTTTTTT.

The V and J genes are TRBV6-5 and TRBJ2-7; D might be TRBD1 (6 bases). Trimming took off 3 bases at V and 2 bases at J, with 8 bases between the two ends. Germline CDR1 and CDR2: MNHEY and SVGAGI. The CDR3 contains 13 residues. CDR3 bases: TGTGCCAGCAGTTATAAGGGGGCCTACGAGCAGTACTTC. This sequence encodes CASSYKGAYEQYF.

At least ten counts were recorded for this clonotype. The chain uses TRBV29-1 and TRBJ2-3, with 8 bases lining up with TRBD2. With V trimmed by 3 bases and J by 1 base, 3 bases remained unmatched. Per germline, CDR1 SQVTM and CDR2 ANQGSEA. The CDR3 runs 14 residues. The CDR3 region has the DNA TGCAGCGTTGATCTACTAGCGGGCACAGATACGCAGTATTTT. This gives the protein CSVDLLAGTDTQYF.

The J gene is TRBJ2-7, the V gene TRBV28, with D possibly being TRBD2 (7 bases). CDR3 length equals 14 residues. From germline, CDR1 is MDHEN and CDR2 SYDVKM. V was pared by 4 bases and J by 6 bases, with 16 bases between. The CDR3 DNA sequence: TGTGCCAGCAGTTGGGGGGGGGCGCAGGGCGAGCAGTACTTC. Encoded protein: CASSWGGAQGEQYF.